The 31 T cell receptor beta chains presented below share a single source sample, sequenced in a study of OX40 agonist ivuxolimab in advanced cancers. Repertoires were generated with immunoSEQ multiplex PCR, while TCRdb's copy carries only in-frame clones and drops some. This sample has around 57,000 clones, with 75% to 90% found just once. The source material was CD4+ or CD8+ T cells sorted from blood, sampled in a trial of the OX40 agonist ivuxolimab. These receptors were taken from an adult with an advanced solid tumor such as melanoma, head and neck, liver or kidney cancer.

The chain combines TRBV25-1 with TRBJ2-1; 9 bases fit TRBD1. The germline V gene has CDR1 MGHDK and CDR2 SYGVNS. V gave up 1 base and J gave up 7 bases; unmatched junction bases: 5. This CDR3 spans 15 amino acids. The CDR3 region is CASSESGDRDNEQFF. In DNA form, the CDR3 reads TGTGCCAGCAGTGAATCGGGGGACAGGGATAATGAGCAGTTCTTC.

This sequence joins TRBV18 and TRBJ2-7; perhaps TRBD1 as D (6 bases). Germline CDR1 reads KGHSH; CDR2 reads LQKENI. This CDR3 contains 14 residues. Trimming stripped 2 bases from V and 2 bases from J, with 10 bases between. CDR3 amino acids: CASSPSRGAYEQYF. For the CDR3, the DNA is TGTGCCAGCTCACCAAGCAGGGGAGCCTACGAGCAGTACTTC.

This clone is labeled medium-sized. V usage is TRBV11-1 and J usage is TRBJ2-7; 9 bases are shared with TRBD1. CDR1 is SGHAT, CDR2 FQDESV, per germline (reference sequence). This CDR3 comprises 14 residues. The V gene end was trimmed by 5 bases and the J gene end by 4 bases; junction bases not matched to a gene: 6. CDR3: CASSLQGARYEQYF. Written as DNA, the CDR3 is TGTGCCAGCAGCCTACAGGGGGCGCGGTACGAGCAGTACTTC.

This clone was observed a handful of times. This chain connects TRBV5-1 to TRBJ2-7; 8 positions agree with TRBD1. The CDR3 length is 15 residues. J was trimmed by 3 bases and V by 3 bases; bases with no gene match: 8. CDR1 is SGHRS, CDR2 YFSETQ, per germline. CDR3 protein: CASSSQGVSIYEQYF. The CDR3 coding sequence is TGCGCCAGCAGCTCACAGGGGGTGAGTATCTACGAGCAGTACTTC.

This chain uses TRBV18 with TRBJ1-5, with D unclear. The V end lost 5 bases, the J end lost 4 bases, and 15 bases lay between the germline ends. The V gene's germline CDR1 is KGHSH and CDR2 LQKENI. The CDR3 has 15 amino acids. The CDR3 here is CASSTTYGRNQPQHF. The CDR3 nucleotides read TGTGCCAGCTCAACAACCTACGGGAGAAATCAGCCCCAGCATTTT.

This clone was observed once. This chain joins TRBV5-1 and TRBJ2-3; TRBD2 might be the D (6 bases). This CDR3 is 13 amino acids long. Trimming stripped 10 bases from V and 0 bases from J, with 12 bases between. Germline-derived CDR1 and CDR2 are SGHRS and YFSETQ. The CDR3 loop reads CAPSSESTDTQYF. DNA for the CDR3: TGCGCCCCCTCTAGCGAGAGCACAGATACGCAGTATTTT.

This sequence joins TRBV2 and TRBJ2-1, with TRBD1 matching 9 bases. The ends lost 8 bases at V and 3 bases at J; junction bases unmatched: 5. CDR1 SNHLY and CDR2 FYNNEI come from the germline V gene. The CDR3 is made up of 14 amino acids. As DNA, the CDR3 is TGTGCCAGCCAGGGACAGGGAGGCTACAATGAGCAGTTCTTC. It specifies CASQGQGGYNEQFF. The variable domain in full, with the rest retrieved from reference TRBV2 and TRBJ2-1, is EPEVTQTPSHQVTQMGQEVILRCVPISNHLYFYWYRQILGQKVEFLVSFYNNEISEKSEIFDDQFSVERPDGSNFTLKIRSTKLEDSAMYFCASQGQGGYNEQFFGPGTRLTVL.

The chain is built from TRBV5-1 and TRBJ2-3, with 11 nucleotides matching TRBD2. This CDR3 has 17 amino acids. CDR1 is SGHRS and CDR2 is YFSETQ in the germline V gene. Trimming at V came to 4 bases and at J to 0 bases, leaving 7 bases not matched to a gene. The CDR3 reads CASSLTWTSGSTDTQYF. CDR3 sequence (DNA): TGCGCCAGCAGCCTCACCTGGACTAGCGGGAGCACAGATACGCAGTATTTT.

The V gene is TRBV6-1, the J gene TRBJ2-7; D gene unclear. The CDR3 is 15 amino acids. CDR1 and CDR2 (germline): MNHNS, SASEGT. Trimming pared 0 bases from V and 0 bases from J, leaving 9 bases between. CDR3 DNA: TGTGCCAGCAGTGAAGCGAGCAGTGGCTCCTACGAGCAGTACTTC. It encodes CASSEASSGSYEQYF.

The V call is TRBV6-1, the J call TRBJ1-2; the D gene is possibly TRBD1 (6 bases). Trimming took off 10 bases at V and 7 bases at J, with 13 bases between the two ends. Germline CDR1 reads MNHNS; CDR2 reads SASEGT. CDR3 length: 11 amino acids. CDR3 sequence reads: CATLKGVGYTF. As DNA, the CDR3 is TGTGCCACCCTTAAGGGGGTTGGCTACACCTTC.

This chain uses TRBV11-2 with TRBJ2-5; 9 bases are shared with TRBD2. V was clipped by 7 bases and J by 0 bases; unmatched bases: 9. Germline V CDR1 and CDR2: SGHAT, FQNNGV. The CDR3 length is 16 residues. CDR3 residues: CASTKTSGLYQETQYF. The CDR3 DNA follows: TGTGCCAGCACCAAGACTAGCGGATTGTACCAAGAGACCCAGTACTTC.

The chain joins TRBV10-1 to TRBJ2-4; 8 bases align to TRBD2. Germline V gene data show CDR1 as WNHNN and CDR2 as SYGVQD (reference sequence). The CDR3 contains 13 residues. The trim removed 0 bases at V and 16 bases at J, leaving 8 bases unmatched. The CDR3 DNA reads TGCGCCAGCAGTGAGTCCCGGACTAGCCCATACTACTTC. It is translated as CASSESRTSPYYF.

J is TRBJ1-5 and V is TRBV19; tentative D call: TRBD1 (6 bases). CDR1 and CDR2 (germline): LNHDA, SQIVND (reference sequence). This CDR3 is 14 amino acids long. V lost 5 bases, J lost 6 bases, and 14 bases lay in between. The CDR3 DNA follows: TGTGCCAGTAGTGATTCAGGGGAGATTCAGCCCCAGCATTTT. Residues: CASSDSGEIQPQHF.

The chain joins TRBV29-1 to TRBJ2-3; no definite D call. The CDR3 has 14 residues. Germline V gene sequence: CDR1 SQVTM, CDR2 ANQGSEA. V lost 0 bases, J lost 6 bases, and 13 bases lay in between. CDR3 loop: CSVEDPREMDTQYF. The CDR3 bases are TGCAGCGTTGAAGATCCCCGAGAGATGGATACGCAGTATTTT.

V usage is TRBV2 and J usage is TRBJ2-3; D assignment may be TRBD1 or TRBD2 (5 bases each). From germline, CDR1 is SNHLY and CDR2 FYNNEI. The V end was cut by 5 bases, the J end by 4 bases, with 13 bases between. This CDR3 is built from 14 residues. This CDR3 is CASSRDGNSDTQYF. In DNA, the CDR3 is TGTGCCAGCAGTCGGGACGGGAACTCAGATACGCAGTATTTT.

The chain combines TRBV29-1 with TRBJ2-1, with D tentatively TRBD2 (5 bases). Germline V lookup: CDR1 SQVTM, CDR2 ANQGSEA. The CDR3 totals 15 residues. Trimming shortened V by 3 bases and J by 0 bases, and 12 bases separated the two germline ends. DNA of the CDR3: TGCAGCGTTGAGTCGGGATTAAGCTCCTACAATGAGCAGTTCTTC. Translation gives CSVESGLSSYNEQFF.

This clone was found once. The chain couples TRBV28 to TRBJ1-5; D not resolved. The length of the CDR3 is 11 residues. Trimming stripped 3 bases from V and 4 bases from J, with 1 base between. CDR1 is MDHEN and CDR2 is SYDVKM in the germline V gene. For the CDR3, the DNA is TGTGCCAGCAGTTTGAATCAGCCCCAGCATTTT. Protein sequence: CASSLNQPQHF.

The chain has TRBV4-1 and TRBJ1-1, with TRBD1 as a possible D gene (5 bases). V lost 1 base to trimming and J lost 5 bases, with 17 bases between them. Germline-derived CDR1 and CDR2 are MGHRA and YSYEKL. This CDR3 comprises 16 residues. CDR3 coding DNA: TGCGCCAGCAGCCAAGGGACCACCGGGGGGAGAACTGAAGCTTTCTTT. Translating gives CASSQGTTGGRTEAFF.

This sequence joins TRBV7-2 and TRBJ2-1; maybe TRBD1 (6 bases). The germline V gene has CDR1 SGHTA and CDR2 FQGNSA. CDR3 length: 15 amino acids. The ends were cut back, 1 base at V and 9 bases at J, with 16 bases in the middle. CDR3 in DNA: TGTGCCAGCAGCTTAGGATTTCAGGGGCAGAGTGAGCAGTTCTTC. Its protein is CASSLGFQGQSEQFF.

J is TRBJ1-6 and V is TRBV7-8, with D uncertain. The CDR3 is 14 amino acids. V was trimmed by 5 bases and J by 6 bases, leaving 11 bases between them. Germline V lookup: CDR1 SGHVS, CDR2 FQNEAQ. CDR3 nucleotides: TGTGCCAGCAGCCTCCGGGTCGTTAATTCACCCCTCCACTTT. Residues: CASSLRVVNSPLHF. Supplemented by reference TRBV7-8 and TRBJ1-6, the full variable domain reads GAGVSQSPRYKVAKRGQDVALRCDPISGHVSLFWYQQALGQGPEFLTYFQNEAQLDKSGLPSDRFFAERPEGSVSTLKIQRTQQEDSAVYLCASSLRVVNSPLHFGNGTRLTVT.

The CDR3, as DNA: TGTGCCAGCAGCTTAACTTATGGGAGCAGGAACACTGAAGCTTTCTTT. Amino acid sequence: CASSLTYGSRNTEAFF. The chain couples TRBV7-9 to TRBJ1-1; D is unclear. Per the germline V gene, CDR1 is SEHNR and CDR2 is FQNEAQ (reference sequence). V lost 2 bases to trimming and J lost 1 base, with 14 bases between them. This CDR3 is built from 16 residues.

CDR3 residues: CASSDLDPYEQYF. The DNA for the CDR3 is TGTGCCAGCAGTGATTTGGATCCCTACGAGCAGTACTTC. This chain links TRBV25-1 with TRBJ2-7; D gene unclear. This CDR3 is 13 amino acids long. V was pared by 3 bases and J by 2 bases, with 8 bases between. The germline V gene has CDR1 MGHDK and CDR2 SYGVNS.

The chain uses TRBV12-2 and TRBJ1-1. TRBV12-2 constitutes a pseudogene. This CDR3 contains 13 residues. CDR3 sequence (DNA): TGTGCAAGTCGCCAGCACGGCGGCCCTGAAGCTTTCTTT. Residues: CASRQHGGPEAFF.

This clone was observed a single time. The rearrangement uses TRBV2 and TRBJ2-5, with 9 bases matching TRBD1. V dropped 6 bases and J dropped 2; count of bases not matched to a gene: 19. The CDR3 extends over 19 amino acids. Germline CDR1 is SNHLY and CDR2 is FYNNEI. The CDR3 DNA reads TGTGCCAGCAGAGGATCCCGGGACAGGGCGGCTTCGGTTCAAGAGACCCAGTACTTC. It is translated as CASRGSRDRAASVQETQYF.

In DNA, the CDR3 is TGTGCCAGCGCCCCTTTTAGCAGCCTCTCCTACGAGCAGTACTTC. Translation: CASAPFSSLSYEQYF. The genes are TRBV6-5 and TRBJ2-7; D remains ambiguous. Germline CDR1 reads MNHEY; CDR2 reads SVGAGI. The length of the CDR3 is 15 residues. The germline V and J ends were trimmed by 8 bases and 0 bases, with 17 bases remaining between them.

The chain combines TRBV30 with TRBJ1-3; the D is unclear. The CDR3 consists of 12 residues. CDR1 is GTSNPN and CDR2 is SVGIG in the germline V gene (reference sequence). V dropped 3 bases and J dropped 4 bases, with 7 bases sitting between them. The DNA of the CDR3 is TGTGCCTGGAGGGGCATCGGAAACACCATATATTTT. Its protein is CAWRGIGNTIYF.

V is TRBV5-1 and J is TRBJ2-1; 8 nucleotides match TRBD2. Germline assignment: CDR1 SGHRS and CDR2 YFSETQ. J lost 10 bases, V lost 2 bases, and 17 bases had no gene match. The CDR3 is 17 amino acids. For the CDR3, the DNA is TGCGCCAGCAGCTTTTTCCCCCCCAGCGGGGGAGCTCAGGAGCAGTTCTTC. Translation gives CASSFFPPSGGAQEQFF.

A remark on this clone: The sample carries other DNA sequences with the same CDR3. V usage is TRBV18 and J usage is TRBJ1-1; D possibly corresponds to TRBD1 (5 bases). CDR1 is KGHSH and CDR2 is LQKENI in the germline V gene. The V end was cut by 3 bases, the J end by 0 bases, with 14 bases between. This CDR3 has 16 amino acids. The CDR3 coding sequence is TGTGCCAGCTCACCTCGATCTACAGGACTGAACACTGAAGCTTTCTTT. Protein sequence: CASSPRSTGLNTEAFF.

The gene calls are TRBV7-2 and TRBJ2-3, with D possibly matching TRBD2 (6 bases). The CDR3 contains 15 residues. The germline V and J ends were trimmed by 4 bases and 1 base, with 12 bases remaining between them. The germline gives CDR1 SGHTA, CDR2 FQGNSA. In nucleotides, the CDR3 is TGTGCCAGCAGCTCTCAGGGACTCGGCACAGATACGCAGTATTTT. This sequence encodes CASSSQGLGTDTQYF.

The chain joins TRBV6-1 to TRBJ1-2; D possibly corresponds to TRBD1 (6 bases). Germline V gene sequence: CDR1 MNHNS, CDR2 SASEGT. Trimming left V 6 bases short and J 1 base short, with 12 bases between. CDR3 size: 14 residues. This chain's CDR3 is CASSRDTLNYGYTF. CDR3 in DNA: TGTGCCAGCAGCCGGGACACCCTTAACTATGGCTACACCTTC.

This chain links TRBV5-1 with TRBJ1-1, with 7 bases that match TRBD1. Looked up from germline, CDR1 is SGHRS and CDR2 is YFSETQ. This CDR3 is built from 14 residues. J was trimmed by 2 bases and V by 2 bases; bases with no gene match: 3. The DNA of the CDR3 is TGCGCCAGCAGCTTTGGGACAGCTAACACTGAAGCTTTCTTT. It encodes CASSFGTANTEAFF.